The 4 T cell receptor beta chains given below trace back to one sample, sequenced in a study of regulatory T cells in long-lasting Graves disease. Library construction for TCR beta used iRepertoire HTBI primers and Arm-PCR of CDR3 regions. A single record per CDR3 protein comes from TCRdb applying MiXCR to the multiplex PCR reads. This sample has 360,000 or so distinct CDR3 sequences, with about 10% found just once. The time point: newly diagnosed GD, antithyroid drugs for less than 3 months. RNA from PBMCs was the source of the TCR library. The same data also contributed to another study, on T cells in Graves' hyperthyroidism and ophthalmopathy.

The sequencing here drew on peripheral blood mononuclear cells (PBMCs), taken at new diagnosis, from a patient treated with antithyroid drugs. These receptor sequences come from a woman younger than 30 with Graves disease.

This clonotype occurred many times. This chain uses TRBV12-3 or TRBV12-4 with TRBJ2-7; D is ambiguous. CDR3 length: 14 residues. V lost 5 bases, J lost 5 bases, and 16 bases lay in between. DNA for the CDR3: TGTGCCAGCAGTGTCCCGGGTCCTGGGAACGAGCAGTACTTC. Its translation: CASSVPGPGNEQYF.

This clonotype was seen at least ten times. The chain has TRBV20-1 and TRBJ1-1; 8 bases agree with TRBD1. J was trimmed by 1 base and V by 3 bases; bases with no gene match: 4. The CDR3 loop spans 14 amino acids. The germline CDR1 and CDR2 sequences are DFQATT and SNEGSKA (reference sequence). The CDR3 loop reads CSASRGQSNTEAFF. The DNA for the CDR3 is TGCAGTGCTAGCAGGGGGCAGTCGAACACTGAAGCTTTCTTT.

This clonotype has more than one count but fewer than ten. V usage is TRBV9 and J usage is TRBJ2-2; the D gene is possibly TRBD1 (6 bases). Germline CDR1 reads SGDLS; CDR2 reads YYNGEE. The CDR3 runs 15 residues. V was pared by 3 bases and J by 4 bases, with 13 bases between. This chain's CDR3 is CASSEQGWGTGELFF. The DNA of the CDR3 is TGTGCCAGCAGCGAGCAGGGGTGGGGCACCGGGGAGCTGTTTTTT.

The sample holds a few counts of this clonotype. The chain is built from TRBV6-5 and TRBJ1-2, with a possible D match to TRBD1 (5 bases). CDR1 and CDR2 (germline): MNHEY, SVGAGI. CDR3 size: 15 residues. V was shortened by 2 bases and J by 4 bases, with 14 bases between the two germline ends. The CDR3 DNA reads as TGTGCCAGCAGTTACACCCTCCAGGGTGCCTATGGCTACACCTTC. Translated, it gives CASSYTLQGAYGYTF.